Listed below are T cell receptor beta chains from one sample, sequenced in a study of T cell repertoires in cytomegalovirus infection. For these receptors, no antigen is known. TCRdb reanalysed the reads using MiXCR and keeps one entry per CDR3 protein. This sample carries hundreds of thousands of distinct CDR3 sequences, roughly a third of them seen once, and the ten largest clones take around a sixth. Source: cultured PBMCs, taken from culture after CMV antigen stimulation. The receptors stem from a human donor in good health (CMV status not recorded). Some clones in this sample may be carry-over from other donors' samples. Both conserved end residues are part of each CDR3. The order of the fields is V gene, D gene, clone size, J gene, CDR3 protein, CDR3 DNA. A D gene is named only where the DNA matches it firmly. Clone size is given for some rows only: seen once, a few or many times, or a class if the clone is expanded.

TRBV6-1	TRBD1	NA	TRBJ2-5	CASIKDRGVGAQYF	TGTGCCAGCATCAAGGACAGGGGTGTCGGTGCCCAGTACTTC
TRBV28	TRBD1	NA	TRBJ1-2	CASSSPGTGYGYTF	TGTGCCAGCAGCTCTCCCGGGACAGGTTATGGCTACACCTTC
TRBV7-8	NA	NA	TRBJ2-7	CASSLVSSQRYEQYF	TGTGCCAGCAGCTTAGTGTCCTCTCAGCGTTACGAGCAGTACTTC
TRBV20-1	TRBD2	NA	TRBJ2-1	CSAAGTSAAEQFF	TGCAGTGCTGCCGGGACTAGCGCAGCTGAGCAGTTCTTC
TRBV18	TRBD2	NA	TRBJ2-5	CASSLSGTGETQYF	TGTGCCAGCTCACTCAGCGGGACGGGGGAGACCCAGTACTTC
TRBV29-1	TRBD2	NA	TRBJ2-1	CSANSGREWGNRDEQFF	TGCAGCGCCAATAGCGGGAGGGAGTGGGGTAACCGGGATGAGCAGTTCTTC
TRBV10-3	TRBD1	NA	TRBJ2-7	CAISEPGRTGDEQYF	TGTGCCATCAGTGAGCCGGGAAGGACAGGGGACGAGCAGTACTTC
TRBV5-6	NA	few	TRBJ2-5	CASSLAGASQETQYF	TGTGCCAGCAGCTTGGCCGGGGCCAGCCAAGAGACCCAGTACTTC
TRBV20-1	TRBD1	NA	TRBJ2-5	CSARDGQGGQETQYF	TGCAGTGCTAGAGATGGACAGGGGGGCCAAGAGACCCAGTACTTC
TRBV7-6	TRBD2	NA	TRBJ2-1	CASSPIAGNYNEQFF	TGTGCCAGCAGCCCTATAGCGGGGAACTACAATGAGCAGTTCTTC
TRBV7-9	NA	few	TRBJ2-7	CASSPLTSAYEQYF	TGTGCCAGCAGCCCCTTGACATCAGCCTACGAGCAGTACTTC
TRBV7-9	NA	few	TRBJ2-2	CAHGGGELFF	TGTGCCCACGGGGGCGGGGAGCTGTTTTTT
TRBV23-1	NA	NA	TRBJ2-1	CASMSEFYEQFF	TGCGCCAGCATGAGCGAATTCTACGAGCAGTTCTTC
TRBV7-6	TRBD1	few	TRBJ2-1	CASAPFAQIGTGYEQFF	TGTGCCAGCGCGCCTTTCGCGCAGATCGGGACAGGGTATGAGCAGTTCTTC
TRBV7-8	NA	few	TRBJ2-1	CASSFNLLYNEQFF	TGTGCCAGCAGCTTCAACTTACTCTACAATGAGCAGTTCTTC
TRBV6-6	TRBD2	NA	TRBJ2-5	CASSLRRASGSPETQYF	TGTGCCAGCAGTCTTAGGAGGGCTAGCGGGAGCCCAGAGACCCAGTACTTC
TRBV20-1	NA	NA	TRBJ2-7	CSAMTKLGPYEQYF	TGCAGTGCTATGACTAAACTTGGCCCCTACGAGCAGTACTTC
TRBV19	NA	once	TRBJ2-5	CATGTFGETQYF	TGTGCCACAGGGACTTTCGGAGAGACCCAGTACTTC
TRBV6-6	TRBD1	NA	TRBJ2-4	CASSAPPRRDRGWYIQYF	TGTGCCAGCAGCGCCCCCCCCCGCCGGGACAGGGGTTGGTACATTCAGTACTTC
TRBV6-5	TRBD1	NA	TRBJ2-1	CASSNRGRGYNEQFF	TGTGCCAGCAGTAACAGGGGGCGGGGGTACAATGAGCAGTTCTTC
TRBV12-3/TRBV12-4	NA	NA	TRBJ2-4	CASSDSRKNIQYF	TGTGCCAGCTCCGACTCTAGGAAAAACATTCAGTACTTC
TRBV7-2	TRBD1	many	TRBJ1-6	CASSLFGQGESPLHF	TGTGCCAGCAGCTTATTTGGACAGGGAGAGTCACCCCTCCACTTT
TRBV7-2	NA	NA	TRBJ2-1	CASSFTLYNEQFF	TGTGCCAGCAGCTTCACCCTGTACAATGAGCAGTTCTTC
TRBV12-3/TRBV12-4	NA	once	TRBJ2-5	CASSYRDERETQYF	TGTGCCAGCAGTTACCGGGACGAACGTGAGACCCAGTACTTC
TRBV7-9	NA	NA	TRBJ1-3	CALLGRGNTIYF	TGTGCCCTCCTTGGACGAGGGAACACCATATATTTT
TRBV6-6	NA	NA	TRBJ1-1	CASNQNGGGYTEAFF	TGTGCCAGCAACCAGAACGGGGGGGGTTACACTGAAGCTTTCTTT
TRBV9	TRBD2	few	TRBJ2-1	CASSVELRGLAARYGNEQFF	TGTGCCAGCAGCGTAGAATTGAGGGGACTAGCGGCCCGATACGGGAATGAGCAGTTCTTC
TRBV6-6	NA	NA	TRBJ2-3	CASTASGGTDTQYF	TGTGCCAGCACCGCATCCGGGGGAACAGATACGCAGTATTTT
TRBV20-1	NA	few	TRBJ2-7	CSARFLGGEQYF	TGCAGTGCTAGGTTTCTTGGCGGGGAGCAGTACTTC
TRBV7-2	NA	many	TRBJ2-1	CASSLGPRWNEQFF	TGTGCCAGCAGCTTAGGACCGAGGTGGAATGAGCAGTTCTTC
TRBV10-3	TRBD2	NA	TRBJ2-3	CAISGLAGVTDTQYF	TGTGCCATCAGCGGACTAGCGGGAGTCACAGATACGCAGTATTTT
TRBV6-1	NA	NA	TRBJ1-2	CASTSGGAPYGYTF	TGTGCCAGCACCTCGGGGGGCGCGCCCTATGGCTACACCTTC
TRBV11-3	TRBD2	NA	TRBJ2-1	CASSNTGLAGSNEQFF	TGTGCCAGCAGCAACACGGGACTAGCGGGTTCAAATGAGCAGTTCTTC
TRBV29-1	NA	few	TRBJ1-1	CSGQNTEAFF	TGCAGCGGTCAGAACACTGAAGCTTTCTTT
TRBV12-3/TRBV12-4	NA	NA	TRBJ2-1	CASSFRRGPTREQFF	TGTGCCAGCAGTTTTAGGCGGGGGCCCACTAGGGAGCAGTTCTTC
TRBV5-4	NA	NA	TRBJ1-2	CASSLGFQFTF	TGTGCCAGCAGCTTGGGTTTTCAGTTTACCTTC
TRBV4-1	TRBD2	NA	TRBJ2-1	CASSQAPGLAVYNEQFF	TGCGCCAGCAGCCAAGCCCCGGGACTAGCGGTCTACAATGAGCAGTTCTTC
TRBV14	NA	NA	TRBJ2-7	CASSQVVAGCLYEQYF	TGTGCCAGCAGCCAAGTCGTGGCAGGCTGCCTGTACGAGCAGTACTTC
TRBV7-9	TRBD1	few	TRBJ2-3	CASSSQTGSGTDTQYF	TGTGCCAGCAGCTCCCAGACAGGGTCCGGGACAGATACGCAGTATTTT
TRBV6-2/TRBV6-3	NA	NA	TRBJ2-3	CASRPLAVIATSTDTQYF	TGTGCCAGCAGGCCCTTAGCGGTCATAGCGACTAGCACAGATACGCAGTATTTT
TRBV6-6	TRBD2	NA	TRBJ2-3	CASSLRLAGTTDTQYF	TGTGCCAGCAGTCTCAGACTAGCGGGAACCACAGATACGCAGTATTTT
TRBV6-2/TRBV6-3	NA	many	TRBJ1-3	CASRADALVSGNTIYF	TGTGCCAGCAGGGCTGACGCGCTCGTCTCTGGAAACACCATATATTTT
TRBV6-2/TRBV6-3	NA	NA	TRBJ2-1	CATHNSYNEQFF	TGTGCCACCCACAACTCCTACAATGAGCAGTTCTTC
TRBV12-3/TRBV12-4	TRBD1	many	TRBJ1-3	CASTRTGGNTIYF	TGTGCCAGCACCCGGACAGGGGGAAACACCATATATTTT
TRBV5-4	NA	few	TRBJ2-1	CASRPLWSSYNEQFF	TGTGCCAGCAGGCCGCTCTGGAGTTCCTACAATGAGCAGTTCTTC
TRBV7-8	TRBD1	many	TRBJ2-1	CASSSPGGASYNEQFF	TGTGCCAGCAGCTCACCAGGGGGCGCTTCCTACAATGAGCAGTTCTTC
TRBV28	NA	NA	TRBJ1-6	CASSFRGGSSPLHF	TGTGCCAGCAGCTTCCGGGGGGGCTCATCACCCCTCCACTTT
TRBV7-9	TRBD2	few	TRBJ2-7	CASSLAPGLAGGPTYEQYF	TGTGCCAGCAGCTTAGCCCCGGGACTAGCGGGAGGACCCACCTACGAGCAGTACTTC
TRBV5-4	TRBD2	NA	TRBJ2-5	CASSLGGLDRETQYF	TGTGCCAGCAGCTTGGGGGGACTAGATAGAGAGACCCAGTACTTC